This paragraph reports one TCR beta chain. Its target is unknown. These data belong to a study of cytomegalovirus exposure and HLA in healthy donors. Overall study: Of some 400 genotyped donors, about 80% grouped in the Caucasian-associated ancestry cluster. Whole-study findings and limits: Sequences of the TCR beta chain were said to predict the HLA-A and HLA-B alleles of most subjects accurately.

The PCR had 60 Vbeta and 13 Jbeta primers. TCRdb's copy holds only in-frame clones and misses some; the assay was immunoSEQ multiplex PCR. The sample yields some 160,000 clones, over 80% seen once. The sequence was collected from a male donor in good health and CMV-seronegative. The sample taken for sequencing was PBMCs.

CDR3 amino acids: CSAMTGNGYTF. CDR3 DNA sequence: TGCAGTGCTATGACAGGGAATGGCTACACCTTC. The rearrangement joins TRBV20-1 to TRBJ1-2, with TRBD1 matching 7 bases. V shed 4 bases, J shed 6 bases, and the junction held 2 bases outside the gene matches. Germline CDR1 reads DFQATT; CDR2 reads SNEGSKA (reference sequence). This CDR3 spans 11 amino acids.